This TCR beta chain came from a study of cytomegalovirus exposure and HLA in healthy donors. PCR involved 60 Vbeta and 13 Jbeta primers. Produced via immunoSEQ multiplex PCR; TCRdb's table is partial and in-frame only. The repertoire has about 180,000 clones, 70% to 80% of them found once; the top ten carry around 1.5%. The CDR3 spans 14 residues. V trimming: 4 bases; J trimming: 6 bases; junction bases outside the gene matches: 5. Germline V gene sequence: CDR1 SGHTA, CDR2 FQGTGA. The TCR was taken from a man aged 18 to 30 in good health and CMV-seronegative. This chain uses TRBV7-3 with TRBJ2-2; 7 bases align to TRBD2. Input material: PBMCs. CDR3 sequence: CASSYTRGSGELFF. The CDR3 DNA sequence: TGTGCCAGCAGCTACACGCGGGGGTCCGGGGAGCTGTTTTTT.